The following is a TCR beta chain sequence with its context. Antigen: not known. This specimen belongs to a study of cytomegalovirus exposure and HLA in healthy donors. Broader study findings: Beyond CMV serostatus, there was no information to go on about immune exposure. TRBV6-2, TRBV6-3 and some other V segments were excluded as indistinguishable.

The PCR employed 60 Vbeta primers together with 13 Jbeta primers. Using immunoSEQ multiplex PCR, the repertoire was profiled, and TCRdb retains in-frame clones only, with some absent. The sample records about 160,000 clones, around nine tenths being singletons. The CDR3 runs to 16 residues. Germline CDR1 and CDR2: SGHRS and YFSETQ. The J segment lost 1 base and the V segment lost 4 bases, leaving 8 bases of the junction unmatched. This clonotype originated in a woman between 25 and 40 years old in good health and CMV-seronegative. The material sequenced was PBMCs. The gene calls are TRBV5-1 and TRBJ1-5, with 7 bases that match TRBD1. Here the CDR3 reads CASSPGRGLSNQPQHF. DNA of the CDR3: TGCGCCAGCAGCCCCGGCAGGGGGTTGAGCAATCAGCCCCAGCATTTT.